This T cell receptor beta chain was sequenced for a study of shared clonotypes between healthy human individuals. This clone occurred once. Trimming shortened V by 2 bases and J by 2 bases, and 16 bases separated the two germline ends. This CDR3 is 17 amino acids long. Germline V gene data show CDR1 as MDHEN and CDR2 as SYDVKM. Per the study methods: Owing to the provision of junction-only sequences devoid of quality scores by immunoSEQ, filtering differed. Assay used: immunoSEQ multiplex PCR; TCRdb lists only in-frame clones, some missing. V and J calls and clone size are copied from that table; D and trimming were computed from the DNA. The sample contains around 2.1 million clones, about 92% of which appear only once. As defined, naive CD8 cells were CD45RO-negative and positively selected for CCR7, with terminally differentiated effector memory CD45RA+ cells excluded. The study enrolled healthy HIV-negative adults without recent acute infections or vaccinations as donors.

Specimen: naive CD8+ T cells from PBMCs. This chain links TRBV28 with TRBJ1-5; D remains ambiguous. The receptor was isolated from a man between 18 and 35 years old in good health. Some clones in this sample may be carry-over from other donors' samples. The CDR3 DNA reads as TGTGCCAGCAGTTTAATCGCTCCCTCTCGGGGCAATCAGCCCCAGCATTTT. Its protein product is CASSLIAPSRGNQPQHF.